This T cell receptor (beta chain) was captured in a study of siplizumab effects on memory and regulatory T cells. The study's findings and limits: Naive T cells seemed more diverse than memory cells; they also seemed major alloresponse contributors. Unstimulated subsets captured only a minor fraction of alloreactive clones. An assignable phenotype, naive or memory, was missing from roughly 84-95% of proliferating CD4+ or CD8+ clones. A significant reduction in alloreactive sequences traceable to unstimulated CD4+ memory cells was produced by siplizumab.

Measured with immunoSEQ multiplex PCR; TCRdb has only the in-frame clones, and not every one. The table shows about 82,000 clones, with roughly 86% occurring only once. J was trimmed by 10 bases and V by 3 bases; bases with no gene match: 4. CDR1 and CDR2 from the germline V gene are SGHTA and FQGNSA. There are 12 residues in the CDR3. As regards this clone: The antigen is undetermined.

Sequencing was done on a sample of Tregs sorted from blood. The receptor's source is a human donor in good health. V usage is TRBV7-2 and J usage is TRBJ2-3; 7 nucleotides match TRBD2. DNA for the CDR3: TGTGCCAGCAGCTTCGGGGGAGGGGCGCAGTATTTT. Protein product: CASSFGGGAQYF.